This TCR beta chain was identified in a study of blood T cell repertoires in COVID-19. Study details: The United States, Italy and Spain provided the acute and convalescent COVID-19 samples. PBMCs, B-cell-depleted T cells, or T cells were the source of the cDNA or gDNA that made up the material.

V was pared by 2 bases and J by 6 bases, with 11 bases of the junction left unmatched. CDR1 and CDR2 from the germline V gene are SGHDT and YYEEEE. This CDR3 region has 17 residues. In the study's own analysis: Nucleated cell counts were estimated from reference gene primer amplification. The protocol was immunoSEQ multiplex PCR, while the TCRdb copy is restricted to in-frame clones and leaves out a portion. The DNA gave D and trimming, while V, J and clone size come from that table. In the table there are over 85,000 clones, about 80% of which are singletons. This chain uses TRBV5-6 with TRBJ2-3; the match to TRBD2 covers 11 bases. The clonotype was recovered from a man in his sixties or seventies with acute or convalescent COVID-19. The sample taken for sequencing was peripheral blood. CDR3 in amino acids: CASSFSFLAGGSDTQYF. CDR3 coding DNA: TGTGCCAGCAGCTTCTCGTTTCTAGCGGGAGGCTCGGATACGCAGTATTTT.